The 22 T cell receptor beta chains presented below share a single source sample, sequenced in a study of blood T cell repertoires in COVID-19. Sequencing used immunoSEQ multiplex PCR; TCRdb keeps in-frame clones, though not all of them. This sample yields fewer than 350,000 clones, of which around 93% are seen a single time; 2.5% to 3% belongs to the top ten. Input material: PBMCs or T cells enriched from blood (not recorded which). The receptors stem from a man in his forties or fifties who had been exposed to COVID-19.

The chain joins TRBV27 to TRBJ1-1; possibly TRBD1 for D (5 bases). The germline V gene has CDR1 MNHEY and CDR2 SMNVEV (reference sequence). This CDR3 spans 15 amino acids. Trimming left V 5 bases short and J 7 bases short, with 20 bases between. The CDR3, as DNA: TGTGCCAGCAGTGGACGGGGGACTCTGGGGGGTGAAGCTTTCTTT. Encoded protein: CASSGRGTLGGEAFF.

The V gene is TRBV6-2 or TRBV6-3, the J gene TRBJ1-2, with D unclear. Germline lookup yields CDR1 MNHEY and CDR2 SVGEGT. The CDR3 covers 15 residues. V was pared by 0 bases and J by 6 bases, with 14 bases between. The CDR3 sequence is CASSYSTGYGDGYTF. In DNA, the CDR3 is TGTGCCAGCAGTTACTCAACGGGTTACGGCGATGGCTACACCTTC.

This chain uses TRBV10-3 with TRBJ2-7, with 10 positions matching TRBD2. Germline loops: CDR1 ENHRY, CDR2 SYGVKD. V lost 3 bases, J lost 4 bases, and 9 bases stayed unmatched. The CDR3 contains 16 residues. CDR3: CAISEAGGVVAYEQYF. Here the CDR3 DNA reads TGTGCCATCAGTGAAGCGGGAGGGGTCGTTGCGTACGAGCAGTACTTC.

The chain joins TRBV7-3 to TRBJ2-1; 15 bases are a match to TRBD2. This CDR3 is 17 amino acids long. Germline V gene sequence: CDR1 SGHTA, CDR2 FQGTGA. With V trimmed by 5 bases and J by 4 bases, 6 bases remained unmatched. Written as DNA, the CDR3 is TGTGCCAGCAGCCCCCTAGGGACTAGCGGGAGGTACAATGAGCAGTTCTTC. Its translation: CASSPLGTSGRYNEQFF.

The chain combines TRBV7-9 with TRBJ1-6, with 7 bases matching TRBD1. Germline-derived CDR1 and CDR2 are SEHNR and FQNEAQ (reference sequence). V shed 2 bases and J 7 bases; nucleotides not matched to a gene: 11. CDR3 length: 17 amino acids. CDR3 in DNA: TGTGCCAGCAGCTTATCTGGCAGGGGGAGACTAAATTCACCCCTCCACTTT. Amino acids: CASSLSGRGRLNSPLHF.

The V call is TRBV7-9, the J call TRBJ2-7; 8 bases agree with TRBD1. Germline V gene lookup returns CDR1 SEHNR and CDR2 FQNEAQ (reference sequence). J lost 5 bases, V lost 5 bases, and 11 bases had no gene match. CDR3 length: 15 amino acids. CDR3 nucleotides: TGTGCCAGCAGCCCGACCCGGACAGGGTTCGACGAGCAGTACTTC. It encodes CASSPTRTGFDEQYF.

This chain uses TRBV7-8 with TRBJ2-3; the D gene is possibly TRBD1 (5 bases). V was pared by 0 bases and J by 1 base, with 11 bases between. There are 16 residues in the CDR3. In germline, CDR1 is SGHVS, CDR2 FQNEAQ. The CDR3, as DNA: TGTGCCAGCAGCTTAGCTTACGGCAGGGGCACAGATACGCAGTATTTT. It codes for CASSLAYGRGTDTQYF.

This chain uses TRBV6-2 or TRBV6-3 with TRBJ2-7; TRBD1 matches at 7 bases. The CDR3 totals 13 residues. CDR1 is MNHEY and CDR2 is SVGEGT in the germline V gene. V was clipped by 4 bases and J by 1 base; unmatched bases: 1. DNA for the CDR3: TGTGCCAGCAGTTCGGGACAGTCCTACGAGCAGTACTTC. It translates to CASSSGQSYEQYF.

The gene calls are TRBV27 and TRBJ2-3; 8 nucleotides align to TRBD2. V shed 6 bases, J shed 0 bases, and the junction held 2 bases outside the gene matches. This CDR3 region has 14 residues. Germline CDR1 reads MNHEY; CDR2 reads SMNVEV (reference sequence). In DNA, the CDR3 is TGTGCCAGCAGCGAGCGGGAGAGCACAGATACGCAGTATTTT. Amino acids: CASSERESTDTQYF.

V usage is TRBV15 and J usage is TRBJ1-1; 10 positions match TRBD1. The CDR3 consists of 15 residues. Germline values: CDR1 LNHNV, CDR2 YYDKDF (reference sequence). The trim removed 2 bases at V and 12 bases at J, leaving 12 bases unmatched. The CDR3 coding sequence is TGTGCCACCAGCAGAAGGACAGGGGGGCCAGCGGTATCTTTCTTT. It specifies CATSRRTGGPAVSFF.

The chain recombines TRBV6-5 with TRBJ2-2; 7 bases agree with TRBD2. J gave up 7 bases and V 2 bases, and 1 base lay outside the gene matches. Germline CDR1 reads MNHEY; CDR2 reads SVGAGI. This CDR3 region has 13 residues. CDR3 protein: CASSYGEGGELFF. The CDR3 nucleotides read TGTGCCAGCAGTTACGGGGAGGGCGGGGAGCTGTTTTTT.

The CDR3 protein is CATSDTDRGTDNEQFF. The CDR3 region has the DNA TGTGCCACCAGTGATACTGACAGGGGGACTGACAATGAGCAGTTCTTC. V is TRBV24-1 and J is TRBJ2-1; the match to TRBD1 covers 9 bases. The CDR3 contains 16 residues. Germline V gives CDR1 KGHDR, CDR2 SFDVKD. J was trimmed by 5 bases and V by 3 bases; bases with no gene match: 7.

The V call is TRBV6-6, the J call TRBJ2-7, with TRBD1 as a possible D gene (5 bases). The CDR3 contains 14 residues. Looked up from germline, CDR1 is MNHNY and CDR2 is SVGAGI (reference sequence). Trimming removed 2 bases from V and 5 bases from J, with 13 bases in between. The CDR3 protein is CASSYGLDRDEQYF. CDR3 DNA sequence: TGTGCCAGCAGTTACGGGCTAGACAGAGACGAGCAGTACTTC.

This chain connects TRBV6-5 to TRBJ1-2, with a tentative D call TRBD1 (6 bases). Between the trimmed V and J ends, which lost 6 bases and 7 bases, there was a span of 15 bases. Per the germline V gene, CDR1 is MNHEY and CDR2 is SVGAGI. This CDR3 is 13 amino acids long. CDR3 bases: TGTGCCAGCAGAGACGACAGGTGGGCTGGCTACACCTTC. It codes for CASRDDRWAGYTF.

The chain's CDR3 is CASSLEGDTGELFF. In nucleotides, the CDR3 is TGTGCCAGCAGCTTAGAAGGGGACACCGGGGAGCTGTTTTTT. This sequence joins TRBV7-6 and TRBJ2-2, with TRBD1 as a possible D gene (5 bases). Trimming left V 1 base short and J 3 bases short, with 6 bases between. The CDR3 runs to 14 residues. Germline loops: CDR1 SGHVS, CDR2 FNYEAQ.

CDR3 in DNA: TGTGCCAGCAGTTACTCGAAAGGGACAAGCCCCTACGAGCAGTACTTC. Its translation is CASSYSKGTSPYEQYF. This chain uses TRBV6-5 with TRBJ2-7, with D possibly being TRBD1 (6 bases). V lost 0 bases and J 2 bases, leaving 14 bases between the germline ends. The CDR3 consists of 16 residues. CDR1 and CDR2 (germline): MNHEY, SVGAGI.

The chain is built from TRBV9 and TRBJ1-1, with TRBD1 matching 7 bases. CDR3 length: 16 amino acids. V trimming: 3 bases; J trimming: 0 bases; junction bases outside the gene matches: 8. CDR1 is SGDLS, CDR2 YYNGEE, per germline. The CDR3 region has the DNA TGTGCCAGCAGCGCGAGACAGGGAATGATGAACACTGAAGCTTTCTTT. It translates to CASSARQGMMNTEAFF.

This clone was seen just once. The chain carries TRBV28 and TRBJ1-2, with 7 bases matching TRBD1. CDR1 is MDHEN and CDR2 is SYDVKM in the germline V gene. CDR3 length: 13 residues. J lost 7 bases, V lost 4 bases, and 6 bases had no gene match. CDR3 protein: CASSSPTGPGYTF. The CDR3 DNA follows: TGTGCCAGCAGTTCGCCGACAGGGCCTGGCTACACCTTC.

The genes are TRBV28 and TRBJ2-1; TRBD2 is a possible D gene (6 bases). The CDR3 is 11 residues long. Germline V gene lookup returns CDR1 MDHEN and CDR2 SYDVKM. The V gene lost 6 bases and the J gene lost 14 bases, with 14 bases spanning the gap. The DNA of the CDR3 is TGTGCCAGCAGGAATACGGGAGAAGAGTTCTTC. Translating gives CASRNTGEEFF.

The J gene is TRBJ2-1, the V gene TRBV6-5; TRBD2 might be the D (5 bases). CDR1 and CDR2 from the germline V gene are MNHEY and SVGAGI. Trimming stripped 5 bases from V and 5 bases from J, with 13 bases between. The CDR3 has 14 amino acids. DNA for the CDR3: TGTGCCAGCAGTCCATGGACTCTGAACAATGAGCAGTTCTTC. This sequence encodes CASSPWTLNNEQFF.

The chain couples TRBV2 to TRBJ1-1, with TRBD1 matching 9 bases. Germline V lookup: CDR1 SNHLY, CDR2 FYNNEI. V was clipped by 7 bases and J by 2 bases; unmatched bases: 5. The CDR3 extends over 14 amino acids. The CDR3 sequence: CASKLQGANTEAFF. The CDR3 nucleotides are TGTGCCAGCAAGCTACAGGGGGCAAACACTGAAGCTTTCTTT.

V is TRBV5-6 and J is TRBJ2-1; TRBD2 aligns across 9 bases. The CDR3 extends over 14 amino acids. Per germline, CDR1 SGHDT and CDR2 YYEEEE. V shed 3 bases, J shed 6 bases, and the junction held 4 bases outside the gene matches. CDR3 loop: CASSSRGRGNEQFF. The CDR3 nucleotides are TGTGCCAGCAGCTCGCGCGGGAGGGGCAATGAGCAGTTCTTC.